This T cell receptor (beta chain) was obtained from a study of cytomegalovirus exposure and HLA in healthy donors. PCR involved 60 Vbeta and 13 Jbeta primers. Only in-frame clones appear in the TCRdb table, and some are missing; sequencing was by immunoSEQ multiplex PCR. The profile shows approximately 150,000 clones, roughly three quarters of them singletons. Germline CDR1 is SGHTA and CDR2 is FQGNSA. CDR3 length: 15 amino acids. The V and J ends lost 1 base and 0 bases respectively, with 10 bases between them. As for this clone: Antigen unknown.

Overall study findings and caveats: Available immune exposure information covered CMV serostatus only. HLA restriction was apparent for most CMV-associated TCR beta chains in a later analysis. Some V segments could not be told apart, so they were left out, TRBV6-2 and TRBV6-3 among them.

J is TRBJ2-7 and V is TRBV7-2, with D perhaps matching TRBD2 (5 bases). Material for sequencing was PBMCs. This sequence was found in a man in his sixties in good health and CMV-seronegative. CDR3 coding DNA: TGTGCCAGCAGCTTAGAAGGACTTAGCTCCTACGAGCAGTACTTC. This translates into CASSLEGLSSYEQYF.